This section outlines one TCR beta chain sequence together with its context. The antigen remains undetermined. These data originate in a study of memory CD4+ T cells and cytomegalovirus serostatus. Study information: This sample comes from healthy Belgian adults, eight to ten CMV seropositive, approximately 23 seronegative.

Findings and caveats of the study: CD4+ memory repertoires contained about 40% of the roughly 160 reported CMV TCRbeta sequences.

This CDR3 region has 14 residues. CDR1 and CDR2 (germline): LNHDA, SQIVND (reference sequence). Deletions cut 6 bases from V and 0 bases from J, with 9 bases between. Sequencing was performed with immunoSEQ multiplex PCR; in TCRdb, only in-frame clones are kept and a portion is missing. The sample consists of just under 95,000 clones, approximately 80% of them appearing once. The sort gate was single viable CD3+CD4+CD8-CD45RO+ cells for memory CD4+ T cells. Serostatus was set by detecting CMV pp150, pp28, p38, p52 IgG. This chain connects TRBV19 to TRBJ1-3; D remains ambiguous. This TCR was sampled from an adult in good health and CMV-seropositive. What was sequenced was memory CD4+ T cells from blood. CDR3 in DNA: TGTGCCAGTAGCCCGCGAAGCTCTGGAAACACCATATATTTT. Its translation: CASSPRSSGNTIYF.